The table lists the clone carrying this T cell receptor (beta chain) with a few counts. This entry is derived from a study of T cells in Graves' hyperthyroidism and ophthalmopathy. Across 18 months, stable Graves' hyperthyroidism was marked by no progression to ophthalmopathy. Each diagnosis drew on symptoms, thyroxine, TRAb, thyroid ultrasound and orbital computed tomography findings. The PBMCs had their origin in approximately 10 ml of fresh peripheral blood. Germline loops: CDR1 MNHEY, CDR2 SVGEGT. The CDR3 has 15 residues. V was pared by 3 bases and J by 0 bases, with 9 bases between. Amplification targeted TCR beta CDR3 regions from RNA transcripts. The HTBI primer set was used in a first-round RT-PCR of the TCR CDR3. One entry per CDR3 protein results from TCRdb running MiXCR on the multiplex PCR reads. The sample includes hundreds of thousands of distinct CDR3 sequences, approximately 14% of them seen just once.

The receptor's source is a woman in her thirties with Graves' hyperthyroidism. The specimen sequenced was blood. J is TRBJ1-3 and V is TRBV6-2 or TRBV6-3; TRBD1 might be the D (5 bases). CDR3 in DNA: TGTGCCAGCAGTTATGTCGGGGGCTCTGGAAACACCATATATTTT. As protein: CASSYVGGSGNTIYF.